A selection of T cell receptor beta chains follows, all from one sample in a study of neurological immune-mediated disorders. TCRdb called the 5' RACE reads again in MiXCR, with one record for every CDR3 protein. Among about 36,000 distinct CDR3 sequences listed, 10% to 13% were seen once. Specimen: PBMCs. Receptors originate from a woman in her 30s with HTLV-1-associated myelopathy (HAM/TSP). CDR3s include the opening cysteine and the closing phenylalanine or tryptophan. Each record gives: clone size, D gene, J gene, V gene, CDR3 DNA, CDR3 protein. D genes are given only for firm matches. Clone sizes are given selectively: once, few, many, or a class where the clone is expanded.

abundance: many; d_gene: -; j_gene: TRBJ2-1; v_gene: TRBV20-1; CDR3nt: TGCAGTGCTAGAGATGTTCAGAGCTCCTACAATGAGCAGTTCTTC; CDR3aa: CSARDVQSSYNEQFF
abundance: many; d_gene: TRBD1; j_gene: TRBJ2-3; v_gene: TRBV5-1; CDR3nt: TGCGCCAGCAGCAGAACAGGGGACAGCACAGATACGCAGTATTTT; CDR3aa: CASSRTGDSTDTQYF
abundance: many; d_gene: -; j_gene: TRBJ2-2; v_gene: TRBV18; CDR3nt: TGTGCCAGCTCACAGGGGAACACCGGGGAGCTGTTTTTT; CDR3aa: CASSQGNTGELFF
abundance: many; d_gene: TRBD1; j_gene: TRBJ1-2; v_gene: TRBV20-1; CDR3nt: TGCAGTGCTAGGAGGGACAGGGGTTCGCAAGGCTACACCTTC; CDR3aa: CSARRDRGSQGYTF
abundance: few; d_gene: TRBD2; j_gene: TRBJ2-1; v_gene: TRBV24-1; CDR3nt: TGTGCCACCAGTGCTGCGGGGGGGACCTACAATGAGCAGTTCTTC; CDR3aa: CATSAAGGTYNEQFF
abundance: once; d_gene: -; j_gene: TRBJ1-5; v_gene: TRBV3-1; CDR3nt: TGTGTAAGCGGGGTCGATAGCAATCAGCCCCAGCATTTT; CDR3aa: CVSGVDSNQPQHF
abundance: many; d_gene: TRBD1; j_gene: TRBJ1-5; v_gene: TRBV7-2; CDR3nt: TGTGCCAGCAGCTTAGGGACAGGTAGCAATCAGCCCCAGCATTTT; CDR3aa: CASSLGTGSNQPQHF
abundance: many; d_gene: -; j_gene: TRBJ1-4; v_gene: TRBV20-1; CDR3nt: TGCAGTGCTAGAGATCCGGCAGGGTCAACTGAAAAACTGTTTTTT; CDR3aa: CSARDPAGSTEKLFF
abundance: many; d_gene: TRBD2; j_gene: TRBJ2-3; v_gene: TRBV7-2; CDR3nt: TGTGCCAGCAGCTTAGCGGGACTAGCGGGCGATACGCAGTATTTT; CDR3aa: CASSLAGLAGDTQYF
abundance: many; d_gene: -; j_gene: TRBJ2-7; v_gene: TRBV15; CDR3nt: TGTGCCACCAGCAGAGATAGCTGGAGCTCCTACGAGCAGTACTTC; CDR3aa: CATSRDSWSSYEQYF
abundance: -; d_gene: -; j_gene: TRBJ2-3; v_gene: TRBV7-9; CDR3nt: TGTGCCAGCGGATTGGAAGGAGATACGCAGTATTTT; CDR3aa: CASGLEGDTQYF
abundance: many; d_gene: TRBD2; j_gene: TRBJ2-7; v_gene: TRBV7-2; CDR3nt: TGTGCCAGCAGGACTCAGCGGGGGGGAGCCTACGAGCAGTACTTC; CDR3aa: CASRTQRGGAYEQYF
abundance: many; d_gene: -; j_gene: TRBJ1-2; v_gene: TRBV29-1; CDR3nt: TGCAGCGTTGGAGCCGGGACTCGCAGGCGTGGCTACACCTTC; CDR3aa: CSVGAGTRRRGYTF
abundance: many; d_gene: TRBD1; j_gene: TRBJ2-1; v_gene: TRBV20-1; CDR3nt: TGCAGTGCTAGTAGGACAGGGCCCTACAATGAGCAGTTCTTC; CDR3aa: CSASRTGPYNEQFF
abundance: many; d_gene: TRBD1; j_gene: TRBJ2-2; v_gene: TRBV24-1; CDR3nt: TGTGCCACCAGTGATTCTACAGGGGTGGCCGGGGAGCTGTTTTTT; CDR3aa: CATSDSTGVAGELFF
abundance: many; d_gene: -; j_gene: TRBJ1-2; v_gene: TRBV10-3; CDR3nt: TGTGCCATCAGGAAAGCGGACACCTTCGGGGGCTACACCTTC; CDR3aa: CAIRKADTFGGYTF
abundance: many; d_gene: -; j_gene: TRBJ2-3; v_gene: TRBV12-3/TRBV12-4; CDR3nt: TGTGCCAGCAGTTTGTCGGGGATATTCACAGATACGCAGTATTTT; CDR3aa: CASSLSGIFTDTQYF
abundance: many; d_gene: -; j_gene: TRBJ2-7; v_gene: TRBV20-1; CDR3nt: TGCAGTGCTAACCGGGGAAACTACGAGCAGTACTTC; CDR3aa: CSANRGNYEQYF
abundance: many; d_gene: -; j_gene: TRBJ2-3; v_gene: TRBV20-1; CDR3nt: TGCAGTGCTAGAGAACACCCCCCCCGGCGCGGCACAGATACGCAGTATTTT; CDR3aa: CSAREHPPRRGTDTQYF
abundance: many; d_gene: TRBD2; j_gene: TRBJ2-7; v_gene: TRBV30; CDR3nt: TGTGCCTGGAAACAGCGGGGATCCTACGAGCAGTACTTC; CDR3aa: CAWKQRGSYEQYF
abundance: many; d_gene: -; j_gene: TRBJ2-3; v_gene: TRBV6-4; CDR3nt: TGTGCCAGCAGCGGACAGCCTTCAGGGGATACGCAGTATTTT; CDR3aa: CASSGQPSGDTQYF
abundance: many; d_gene: TRBD2; j_gene: TRBJ2-1; v_gene: TRBV10-3; CDR3nt: TGTGCCATCAGTGGGCCAGCGGGGAACAATGAGCAGTTCTTC; CDR3aa: CAISGPAGNNEQFF
abundance: many; d_gene: -; j_gene: TRBJ1-3; v_gene: TRBV20-1; CDR3nt: TGCAGTGCTGTACGGGACACTGGAAACACCATATATTTT; CDR3aa: CSAVRDTGNTIYF
abundance: few; d_gene: TRBD1; j_gene: TRBJ1-4; v_gene: TRBV30; CDR3nt: TGTGCCTGGAACAAACAGGGGAATGAAAAACTGTTTTTT; CDR3aa: CAWNKQGNEKLFF
abundance: many; d_gene: -; j_gene: TRBJ2-3; v_gene: TRBV12-3/TRBV12-4; CDR3nt: TGTGCCACCAGTAGGGGGTTTAGCACAGATACGCAGTATTTT; CDR3aa: CATSRGFSTDTQYF
abundance: many; d_gene: TRBD2; j_gene: TRBJ2-7; v_gene: TRBV5-6; CDR3nt: TGTGCCAGCAGCCGTGTAGCGGGGGCATCCTACGAGCAGTACTTC; CDR3aa: CASSRVAGASYEQYF
abundance: many; d_gene: -; j_gene: TRBJ1-2; v_gene: TRBV10-3; CDR3nt: TGTGCCATCAGTGAGCAGACAGTTAACTATGGCTACACCTTC; CDR3aa: CAISEQTVNYGYTF
abundance: -; d_gene: -; j_gene: TRBJ1-2; v_gene: TRBV7-3; CDR3nt: -; CDR3aa: CASSFYICSALQGADNYGYTF